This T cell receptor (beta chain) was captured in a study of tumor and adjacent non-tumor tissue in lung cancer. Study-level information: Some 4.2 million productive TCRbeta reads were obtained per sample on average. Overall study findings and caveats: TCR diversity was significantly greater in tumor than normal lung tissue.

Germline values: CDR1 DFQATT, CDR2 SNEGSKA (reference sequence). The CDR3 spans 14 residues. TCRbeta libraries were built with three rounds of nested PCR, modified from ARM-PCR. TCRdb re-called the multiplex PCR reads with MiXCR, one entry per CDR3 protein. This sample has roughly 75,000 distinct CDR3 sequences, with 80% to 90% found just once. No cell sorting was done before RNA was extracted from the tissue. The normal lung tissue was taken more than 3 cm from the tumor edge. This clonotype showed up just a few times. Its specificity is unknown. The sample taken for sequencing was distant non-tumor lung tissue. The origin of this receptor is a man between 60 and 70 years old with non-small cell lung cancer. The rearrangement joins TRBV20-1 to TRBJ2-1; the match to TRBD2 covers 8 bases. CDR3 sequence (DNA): TGCAATGCCCCCGGACTAGCTTCCTACAATGAGCAGTTCTTC. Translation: CNAPGLASYNEQFF.